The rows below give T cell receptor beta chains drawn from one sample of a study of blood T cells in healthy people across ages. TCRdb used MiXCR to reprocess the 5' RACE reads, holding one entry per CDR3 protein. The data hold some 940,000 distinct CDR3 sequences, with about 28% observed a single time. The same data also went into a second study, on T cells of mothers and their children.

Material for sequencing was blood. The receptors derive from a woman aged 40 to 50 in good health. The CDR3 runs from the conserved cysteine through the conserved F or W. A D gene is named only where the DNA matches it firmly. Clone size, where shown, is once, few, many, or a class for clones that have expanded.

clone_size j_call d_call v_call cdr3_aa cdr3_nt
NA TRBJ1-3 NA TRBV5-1 CASSLAGQLSGNTIYF TGCGCCAGCAGCTTGGCTGGACAGCTCTCTGGAAACACCATATATTTT
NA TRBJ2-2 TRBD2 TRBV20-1 CSARDPQRGGTTGELFF TGCAGTGCTAGAGATCCGCAGCGGGGGGGCACCACCGGGGAGCTGTTTTTT
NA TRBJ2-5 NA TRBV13 CASSPQGSQETQYF TGTGCCAGCAGCCCCCAAGGATCACAAGAGACCCAGTACTTC
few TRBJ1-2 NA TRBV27 CASSDSGDYGYTF TGTGCCAGCAGTGATTCAGGGGACTATGGCTACACCTTC
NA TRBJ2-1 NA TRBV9 CASSDTGSYNEQFF TGTGCCAGCAGCGACACAGGGTCCTACAATGAGCAGTTCTTC
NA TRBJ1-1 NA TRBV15 CATTLQMNTEAFF TGTGCCACCACTCTACAGATGAACACTGAAGCTTTCTTT
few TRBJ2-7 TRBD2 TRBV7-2 CASSPLLAGGLEQYF TGTGCCAGCAGCCCCCTCCTAGCGGGGGGGCTCGAGCAGTACTTC
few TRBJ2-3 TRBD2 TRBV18 CASPPGLATDTQYF TGTGCCAGCCCACCAGGACTAGCGACAGATACGCAGTATTTT
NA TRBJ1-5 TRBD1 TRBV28 CASSLVGTGFQPQHF TGTGCCAGCAGTTTAGTCGGGACAGGGTTTCAGCCCCAGCATTTT
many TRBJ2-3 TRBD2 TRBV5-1 CASSLDQRGSTDTQYF TGCGCCAGCAGCTTGGATCAGCGGGGAAGCACAGATACGCAGTATTTT
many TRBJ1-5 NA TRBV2 CASSEGRGGRNQPQHF TGTGCCAGCAGTGAAGGGCGGGGGGGTCGCAATCAGCCCCAGCATTTT
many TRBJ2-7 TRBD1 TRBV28 CASSLPLTGNNEQYF TGTGCCAGCAGTCTACCCCTGACAGGGAACAACGAGCAGTACTTC
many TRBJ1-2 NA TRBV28 CASRESTYGYTF TGTGCCAGCAGGGAGTCAACCTATGGCTACACCTTC
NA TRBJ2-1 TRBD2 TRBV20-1 CSASDPSGSEEQFF TGCAGTGCTTCAGACCCTAGCGGGAGCGAAGAGCAGTTCTTC
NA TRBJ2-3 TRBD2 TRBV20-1 CSARLSGGVSDTQYF TGCAGTGCTAGGCTTAGCGGGGGGGTATCAGATACGCAGTATTTT
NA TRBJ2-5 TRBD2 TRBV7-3 CASSPTGGLGETQYF TGTGCCAGCAGCCCTACGGGGGGGCTAGGGGAGACCCAGTACTTC
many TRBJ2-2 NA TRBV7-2 CASSLNWGTGELFF TGTGCCAGCAGCTTAAATTGGGGGACCGGGGAGCTGTTTTTT
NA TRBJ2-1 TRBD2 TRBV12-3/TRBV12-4 CASSPPGGLAGHNEQFF TGTGCCAGCAGCCCGCCGGGGGGACTAGCGGGGCACAATGAGCAGTTCTTC
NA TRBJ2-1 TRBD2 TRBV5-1 CASSLGGTIYNEQFF TGCGCCAGCAGCTTGGGGGGGACTATCTACAATGAGCAGTTCTTC
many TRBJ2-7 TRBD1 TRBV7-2 CASSLASTGSSYEQYF TGCGCCAGCAGCTTGGCCTCGACAGGGTCCTCCTACGAGCAGTACTTC
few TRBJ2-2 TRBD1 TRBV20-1 CSAYDRGRNTGELFF TGCAGTGCCTACGACAGGGGTCGGAACACCGGGGAGCTGTTTTTT
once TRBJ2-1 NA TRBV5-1 CASSRTGRDSETQFF TGCGCCAGCAGCCGAACGGGAAGGGATTCAGAGACCCAGTTCTTC
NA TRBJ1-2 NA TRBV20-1 CSASPATAYSNYGYTF TGCAGTGCTAGTCCGGCGACTGCATATTCTAACTATGGCTACACCTTC